This TCR beta chain was retrieved from a study of OX40 agonist ivuxolimab in advanced cancers. Study background: Participants, 70% to 90% male, averaged about 59 years of age, ranging from about 23 to 79. Partial responses were achieved by three patients: one hepatocellular carcinoma, two cutaneous melanoma.

The CDR3 extends over 12 amino acids. Germline V gene sequence: CDR1 SGHAT, CDR2 FQNNGV. Trimming left V 8 bases short and J 14 bases short, with 19 bases between. About this clone: What it binds is unknown.

Overall study findings and caveats: The study found among the lowest clonal expansion in partial responders at 0.1-3.0 mg/kg.

The table came from immunoSEQ multiplex PCR; TCRdb's copy has only in-frame clones and leaves some out. The table includes about 98,000 clones, around nine tenths detected once. Sequenced here: CD4+ or CD8+ T cells sorted from blood, sampled in a trial of the OX40 agonist ivuxolimab. The clonotype was recovered from an adult with an advanced solid tumor such as melanoma, head and neck, liver or kidney cancer. The rearrangement joins TRBV11-2 to TRBJ2-1; possibly TRBD1 or TRBD2 for D (5 bases each). This chain's CDR3 is CASGGGVWGKFF. Written as DNA, the CDR3 is TGTGCCAGCGGCGGTGGCGTTTGGGGGAAGTTCTTC.